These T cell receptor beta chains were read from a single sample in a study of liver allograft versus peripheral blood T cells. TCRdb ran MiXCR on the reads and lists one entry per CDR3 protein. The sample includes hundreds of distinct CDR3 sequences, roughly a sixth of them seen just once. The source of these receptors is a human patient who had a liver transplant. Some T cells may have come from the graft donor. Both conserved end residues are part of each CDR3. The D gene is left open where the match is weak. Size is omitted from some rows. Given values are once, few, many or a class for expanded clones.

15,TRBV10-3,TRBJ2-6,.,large,CAISIRATGANVLTF,TGTGCCATCAGTATACGGGCTACTGGGGCCAACGTCCTGACTTTC
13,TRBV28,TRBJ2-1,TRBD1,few,CACCGTDYNEQFF,TGTGCCTGTTGTGGGACAGACTACAATGAGCAGTTCTTC
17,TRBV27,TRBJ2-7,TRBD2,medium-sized,CASSPGASGRARGEQYF,TGTGCCAGCAGTCCCGGGGCTAGCGGGAGGGCCCGGGGTGAGCAGTACTTC
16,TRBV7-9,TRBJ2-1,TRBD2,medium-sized,CASSLALAGTYNEQFF,TGTGCCAGCAGCTTAGCTCTAGCGGGGACCTACAATGAGCAGTTCTTC
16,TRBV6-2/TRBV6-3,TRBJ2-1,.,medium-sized,CASRGLLYSSYNEQFF,TGTGCCAGCAGAGGACTACTGTACAGCTCCTACAATGAGCAGTTCTTC
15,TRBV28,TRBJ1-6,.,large,CASSPPGLYNSPLHF,TGTGCCAGCAGTCCCCCTGGACTCTATAATTCACCCCTCCACTTT
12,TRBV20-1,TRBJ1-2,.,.,CSASGVGEGYTF,TGCAGTGCTAGTGGTGTGGGGGAGGGCTACACCTTC
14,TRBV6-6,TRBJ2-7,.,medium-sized,CASSYSTIEQSKGF,TGTGCCAGCAGTTACTCGACCATTGAACAGTCAAAGGGCTTC
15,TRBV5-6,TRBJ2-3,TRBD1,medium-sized,CASSLPTGSTDTQYF,TGTGCCAGCAGCCTACCGACAGGGAGCACAGATACGCAGTATTTT
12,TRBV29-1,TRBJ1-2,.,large,CSVESSGAGYTF,TGCAGCGTTGAAAGCTCAGGGGCTGGCTACACCTTC
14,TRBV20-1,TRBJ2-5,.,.,CSALSRRYQETQYF,TGCAGTGCATTGAGCCGACGGTACCAAGAGACCCAGTACTTC
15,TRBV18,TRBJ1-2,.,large,CASSQIRQTNYGYTF,TGTGCCAGCTCACAAATTAGACAGACTAACTATGGCTACACCTTC
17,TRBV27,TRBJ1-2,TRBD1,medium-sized,CASSPRWGTGYSEGYTF,TGTGCCAGCAGTCCTCGGTGGGGGACAGGGTATTCAGAGGGCTACACCTTC
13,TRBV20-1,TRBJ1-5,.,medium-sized,CSALSPINQPQHF,TGCAGTGCTTTGAGTCCAATCAATCAGCCCCAGCATTTT
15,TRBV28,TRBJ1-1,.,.,CASSLRAAWYTEAFF,TGTGCCAGCAGTTTAAGGGCAGCCTGGTACACTGAAGCTTTCTTT
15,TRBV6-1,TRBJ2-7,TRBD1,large,CASRRRQGPFGEQYF,TGTGCCAGCAGGCGGAGACAGGGCCCTTTTGGCGAGCAGTACTTC
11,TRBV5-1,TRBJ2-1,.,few,CACTEGVEQFF,TGCGCCTGTACCGAGGGTGTTGAGCAGTTCTTC
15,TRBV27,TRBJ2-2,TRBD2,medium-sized,CASSFKLAGTGELFF,TGTGCCAGCAGTTTTAAACTAGCGGGGACCGGGGAGCTGTTTTTT
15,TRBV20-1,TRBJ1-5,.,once,CSAPDRYTPNQPQHF,TGCAGTGCACCTGACAGGTATACCCCCAATCAGCCCCAGCATTTT
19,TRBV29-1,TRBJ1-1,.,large,CSVEEGLGFPYSQNTEAFF,TGCAGCGTTGAAGAAGGTTTGGGGTTCCCTTACAGCCAGAACACTGAAGCTTTCTTT
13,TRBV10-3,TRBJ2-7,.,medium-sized,CAISESGGGKQYF,TGTGCCATCAGTGAGTCTGGGGGGGGCAAGCAGTACTTC
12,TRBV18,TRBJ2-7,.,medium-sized,CASSPDLFAQYF,TGTGCCAGCTCACCTGACCTTTTTGCGCAGTACTTC
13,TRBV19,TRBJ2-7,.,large,CASSGRQPYEQYF,TGTGCCAGTAGTGGGAGACAGCCCTACGAGCAGTACTTC
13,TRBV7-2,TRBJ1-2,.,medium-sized,CASSRTVNYGYTF,TGTGCCAGCAGCAGAACAGTTAACTATGGCTACACCTTC
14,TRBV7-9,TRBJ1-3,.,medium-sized,CASSLTGTGNTIYF,TGTGCCAGCAGCTTAACAGGGACAGGAAACACCATATATTTT
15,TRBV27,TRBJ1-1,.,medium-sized,CASSRPGAPGAEAFF,TGTGCCAGCAGCCGACCCGGGGCCCCCGGGGCTGAAGCTTTCTTT
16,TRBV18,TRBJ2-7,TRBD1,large,CASSPQAGTGNYEQYF,TGTGCCAGCTCACCACAGGCGGGGACAGGGAACTACGAGCAGTACTTC
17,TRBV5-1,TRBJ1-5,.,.,CASSLIQGPFSNQPQHF,TGCGCCAGCAGCTTGATCCAGGGACCCTTTAGCAATCAGCCCCAGCATTTT
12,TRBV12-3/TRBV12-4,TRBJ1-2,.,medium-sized,CASLGVLYGYTF,TGTGCCAGCTTAGGCGTTCTCTATGGCTACACCTTC
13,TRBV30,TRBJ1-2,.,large,CAWSVGRNYGYTF,TGTGCCTGGAGTGTAGGCCGTAACTATGGCTACACCTTC
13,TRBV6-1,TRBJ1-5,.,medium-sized,CASSERGDQPQHF,TGTGCCAGCAGTGAGAGGGGAGATCAGCCCCAGCATTTT
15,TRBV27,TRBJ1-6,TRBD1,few,CASSRAGTGISPLHF,TGTGCCAGCAGTCGAGCCGGGACAGGGATTTCACCCCTCCACTTT
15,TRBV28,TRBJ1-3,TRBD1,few,CASRVQGAGGNTIYF,TGTGCCAGCAGGGTACAGGGGGCGGGTGGAAACACCATATATTTT
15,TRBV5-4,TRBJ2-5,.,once,CASSLRIGGAETQYF,TGTGCCAGCAGCTTGCGGATTGGGGGCGCAGAGACCCAGTACTTC
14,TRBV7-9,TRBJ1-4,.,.,CASSLGRGGEKLFF,TGTGCCAGCAGCTTGGGGAGAGGGGGTGAAAAACTGTTTTTT
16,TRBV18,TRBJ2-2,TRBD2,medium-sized,CASSRGTSSSTGELFF,TGTGCCAGCTCACGTGGGACTAGCAGCAGCACCGGGGAGCTGTTTTTT
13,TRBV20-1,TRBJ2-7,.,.,CSAGAQTTYEQYF,TGCAGTGCTGGCGCACAGACGACCTACGAGCAGTACTTC
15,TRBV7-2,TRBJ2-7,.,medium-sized,CASTRVGLLGYEQYF,TGTGCCAGCACCCGGGTGGGACTCCTCGGTTACGAGCAGTACTTC
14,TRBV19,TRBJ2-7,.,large,CASSTGVFGYEQYF,TGTGCCAGTAGTACAGGGGTTTTTGGTTACGAGCAGTACTTC
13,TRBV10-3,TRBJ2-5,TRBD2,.,CAISESGGGTQYF,TGTGCCATCAGTGAATCTGGCGGGGGGACCCAGTACTTC
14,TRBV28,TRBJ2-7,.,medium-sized,CASSPQVPLVEQYF,TGTGCCAGCAGTCCCCAGGTCCCCTTGGTTGAGCAGTACTTC
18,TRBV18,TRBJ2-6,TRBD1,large,CASSPPYAGGSGANVLTF,TGTGCCAGCTCACCACCGTACGCAGGGGGATCTGGGGCCAACGTCCTGACTTTC
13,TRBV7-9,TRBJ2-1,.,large,CASSSSSYNEQFF,TGTGCCAGCAGCTCCTCGTCTTACAATGAGCAGTTCTTC
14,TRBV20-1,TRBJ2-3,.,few,CSAGRGTSTDTQYF,TGCAGTGCTGGACGGGGCACTAGCACAGATACGCAGTATTTT
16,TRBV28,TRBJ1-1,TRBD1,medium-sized,CASSLWTGKSDTEAFF,TGTGCCAGCAGTTTATGGACAGGGAAAAGCGACACTGAAGCTTTCTTT